This T cell receptor beta chain was captured by sequencing in a study of cytomegalovirus exposure and HLA in healthy donors (dated by TCRdb to about 2017). About the full investigation: An earlier analysis of several hundred of the donors reported 250 to 350 Gb of sequence data and about 120 million unique TCR beta sequences obtained from 180 million or so T cells. Approximately 310 gigabases of sequencing data and 78 million or so unique TCR sequences were included in an early release covering roughly 600 HLA-typed donors. Of the 300 to 500 genotyped donors, over 80% were placed in the genetic ancestry cluster associated with self-reported Caucasian donors. The aim of the study was to test whether cataloging public T cell receptors could identify signatures of past pathogen exposure. The study profiled the T cell repertoires of approximately 700 subjects by immunosequencing and related them to cytomegalovirus serostatus. In addition to the first cohort of 650 to 800 subjects, a separate validation cohort of 130 or so different subjects was used. The study combined high-throughput TCR immunosequencing, statistical association of individual TCRs with disease status, and machine learning to predict cytomegalovirus infection status. To study patterns of TCR occurrence, a later analysis re-analyzed previously published TCR beta repertoires from 600 to 750 donors and added high-resolution HLA genotyping. The later analysis used no new phenotypic data to find candidate immune exposures, relying instead on TCR beta sequences and their occurrence across donors. To decide whether each TCR beta V gene segment behaved as functional or pseudogenic, an earlier analysis of 587 of the donors relied on high-throughput TCR beta sequencing. Alongside the repertoire data, information on donor age, sex, ethnicity and CMV serostatus was compiled. A later genetic analysis took genome-wide SNP genotypes for about three fifths of the roughly 700 donors and used that subset as a discovery cohort. All discovery cohort repertoires had been generated using a single sequencing platform. Both class I and class II loci were covered by HLA typing, at four-digit resolution. Typing coverage differed by locus: A, B, C, DRB1 and DQB1 were typed in about 629-640 donors, DQA1 in about 510, DPA1 in approximately 600, and DPB1 in approximately 450. About five DR-DQ haplotypes were handled as single units for association and clustering because linkage in the cohort was strong. On average, around 200,000 unique TCR beta nucleotide sequences were sequenced per donor among more than 350 genotyped donors of the cohort, with roughly 18% of those sequences being non-productive. Broad study findings and their caveats: In both the original and validation cohorts, the classifier was reported to diagnose cytomegalovirus status with high specificity and sensitivity. Three of the identified cytomegalovirus-associated TCR beta chains were confirmed in vitro to be specific for cytomegalovirus antigens. Strong co-occurrence of HLA alleles, especially DR and DQ, made assigning TCR associations to individual alleles difficult. This cohort had only TCR beta chains sequenced, and the lack of alpha or paired-chain data limited which features could be detected. Because some donors lacked HLA typing at each locus, the association tests relied only on the typed subset. A later analysis found that HLA-associated TCR beta chains were more clonally expanded and had lower generation probabilities than equally common non-associated chains. The 87-base-pair reads could not distinguish some IMGT-functional V segments, including TRBV6-2 and TRBV6-3, so those segments were excluded. According to a later analysis, parvovirus B19, influenza, CMV and Epstein-Barr virus appeared linked to several top co-occurrence clusters. A further reported finding was that TCR beta sequences accurately predicted the HLA-A and HLA-B alleles for most subjects in the first cohort. Presence/absence analyses assumed roughly uniform sequencing depth across donors, an assumption that may not hold. Broadly in line with IMGT annotations, most TCR beta V segments showed up in productive rearrangements about 90% or about 30% of the time in an earlier analysis of approximately 640 of the donors. A cluster of highly shared sequence variants was judged likely to represent a technical artifact of the sequencing pipeline. The authors suggested that the approach could potentially be extended to other disease states and immunological phenotypes. About 17 rarely observed V segments, including chromosome 9 orphons, were excluded from the earlier analysis of a few hundred of the donors because counts were too low. The study listed 164 TCR beta chains as associated with cytomegalovirus. A later analysis found that TCR association rates varied across HLA loci, with DRB1 alleles showing the most associated TCRs and HLA-C alleles the fewest. While some public TCRs were present in many individuals, most TCR sequences turned up only very rarely across donors. Correlated functional status among segregating V segments might reflect linkage disequilibrium, but an unknown experimental factor could not be ruled out. A later analysis associated 15,000 to 20,000 TCR beta sequences with specific HLA alleles at a false discovery rate of 0.05. A later analysis found that most CMV-associated TCR beta chains appeared HLA-restricted, with HLA associations seemingly driven largely by CMV exposure. An association between a missense DCLRE1C variant and V-gene and J-gene trimming of TCR beta chains was found in a later genetic analysis and replicated in an independent cohort. The only immune exposure information available for the cohort was CMV serostatus. Compared with the approximately 720-donor mean, donors in an Asian-associated ancestry cluster had fewer N-insertions in productive TCRs, according to a later genetic analysis.

CDR1 and CDR2, per the germline V gene, are SGHTS and YDEGEE. V is reduced by 6 bases and J by 6 bases, leaving a spacing of 13 bases between them. Spanning cysteine to phenylalanine, the CDR3 consists of 12 amino acids. The CDR3 DNA has 36 bases and is translated from base 1. Receptor libraries were prepared by the immunoSEQ multiplex PCR assay. A mixture of 60 forward primers for TCR Vbeta segments and 13 reverse primers for TCR Jbeta segments was used in the multiplex PCR. A multiplex PCR assay on genomic DNA amplified the CDR3 region of rearranged TCR beta genes. On the Illumina HiSeq System, the amplified TCR beta libraries were sequenced as 87-base-pair reads. Per the original workflow: A later analysis tallied 75 million to 85 million unique TCR beta chains across the approximately 670 repertoires, and around 12 million of those chains were shared by two or more donors. Raw reads were error-corrected and collapsed into unique sequences by a nearest-neighbor algorithm in which closely related sequences were merged to remove PCR and sequencing errors. To assign V, D and J gene segments, CDR3 sequences were aligned to IMGT reference sequences. For a sequence to be retained, at least a six-nucleotide match to both a V gene segment and a J gene segment was required. A rearrangement was called productive if the CDR3 had no stop codons and remained in frame with V and J, and every other rearrangement was called non-productive. Following IMGT convention, CDR3 was defined as the stretch from the second conserved V-encoded cysteine up to the conserved J-encoded phenylalanine. Sequences without an unambiguous match to a single V gene segment were excluded from the earlier analysis of about 640 of the donors. In an earlier analysis of 587 of the donors, V segments were called functional above 56.7% productive rearrangements and were called segregating when the between-donor standard deviation exceeded 5%. To diagnose cytomegalovirus status from the catalog of TCR beta chain sequences, a statistical classification framework was built. A later analysis assigned V and J genes by comparing TCR nucleotide sequences with IMGT/GENE-DB human TR gene sequences. In a later analysis, CDR3 sequences and most-parsimonious VDJ recombination scenarios were assigned using the TCRdist pipeline. In a later analysis, each TCR beta chain was defined by its CDR3 amino acid sequence together with its V-gene family, and reads without a unique V-gene family were excluded. A later analysis removed 500 to 650 highly shared, low-generation-probability nucleotide sequences to deal with suspected cross-contamination and a sequencing artifact. For each public chain, a later analysis derived a clonal expansion index from normalized ranks of inferred template counts within each repertoire. A later analysis computed generation probabilities with a VDJ recombination model fitted to out-of-frame rearrangements, and checked the results against IGoR. Hypergeometric tests were used in a later analysis to score TCR-TCR, TCR-HLA and TCR-CMV co-occurrence, with a repertoire-size bias correction applied to the TCR pairs. False discovery rates were estimated in a later analysis by permuting HLA or CMV assignments 20 times. In a later analysis, co-occurring TCRs were grouped using DBSCAN, and TCRdist sequence similarity was added for clustering within HLA-allele-positive subsets. Co-occurrence clustering excluded repertoires with fewer than 30,000 or more than 120,000 public chains, plus five with anomalous nucleotide sharing. This immuneACCESS table, as held by TCRdb, lists in-frame sequences with V and J called but not all clones. Of the missing ones, under half trace to an unresolved V gene in checked studies; the others have no known cause. The DNA was the basis for D and trimming; V, J and clone size are from that table. The table for this sample shows around 50,000 clones. The ten largest clones take up 2.1% of the sample.

The cohort comprised approximately 700 healthy bone marrow donors. Cohort members were all nominally healthy when sampled, although unrecorded immune exposures were likely present. The donor was CMV seronegative and was included in the group of several hundred seronegative cohort members. A peripheral blood sample was collected from each donor, and TCR beta sequencing was performed on peripheral blood mononuclear cells. The Qiagen DNeasy Blood Extraction Kit was used to extract genomic DNA from the blood cell samples. Note on this clone: What this receptor recognizes is not known.

The receptor chain draws on TRBV5-8 and TRBJ2-7; possibly the D gene is TRBD1, per 5 matching bases. The material sequenced was PBMCs. The receptor comes from a woman aged 40 to 49 in good health and CMV-seronegative. CDR3 region: CASTLGALEQYF. The DNA sequence is given as TGTGCCAGCACCCTTGGGGCCCTCGAGCAGTACTTC. With the rest looked up from the reference TRBV5-8 and TRBJ2-7 genes rather than sequenced, the full variable domain is EAGVTQSPTHLIKTRGQQATLRCSPISGHTSVYWYQQALGLGLQFLLWYDEGEERNRGNFPPRFSGRQFPNYSSELNVNALELEDSALYLCASTLGALEQYFGPGTRLTVT.